The present TCR beta chain was sequenced within a study of blood T cells in healthy people across ages. Study-wide findings and caveats: Those diversity estimates obtained from one million T cells were thought to be underestimates. Per-million-T-cell TCR beta diversity fell roughly linearly with age.

Worth noting for this clonotype: The target antigen is unknown.

Looked up from germline, CDR1 is SGHDT and CDR2 is YYEEEE. The CDR3 spans 13 residues. V lost 2 bases, J lost 5 bases, and 11 bases lay in between. Sample-barcoded 5' priming and a J-beta primer mix drove a second PCR of 7 to 11 cycles. TCRdb called the 5' RACE reads again in MiXCR, with one record for every CDR3 protein. The repertoire holds approximately 1,000,000 distinct CDR3 sequences, with 45% as singletons. V is TRBV5-6 and J is TRBJ2-7; D unclear. This sequence originates from a woman aged 60-75 years in good health. Sequences were obtained from blood. The CDR3 coding sequence is TGTGCCAGCAGCTTCGACACTCTCAACGAGCAGTACTTC. This gives the protein CASSFDTLNEQYF.